These 4 T cell receptor beta chains share one sample of origin, sequenced in a study of tumor-infiltrating lymphocytes in primary liver carcinoma. Co-extraction yielded RNA and DNA from approximately 20-30 mg of unsorted bulk tissue. A primer matching the constant region was used to make TCR beta cDNA from approximately 520 ng of total RNA. ARM-PCR was slightly modified, and three nested multiplex PCR rounds with it gave rise to the TCR beta libraries. Each of the first two PCR rounds ran approximately 9 cycles with TRBV1-TRBV30 forward and C-beta reverse primers. Each CDR3 protein gets one entry after TCRdb re-called the multiplex PCR reads with MiXCR. This table has roughly 80,000 distinct CDR3 sequences, 65% to 75% appearing once. Material: tumor-adjacent normal liver tissue. The receptors originated from a man aged 35-49 years with primary liver carcinoma and hepatitis B virus infection.

Of note for this clonotype: One junction end does not reproduce the germline sequence, and a read error may be involved. The chain links TRBV5-6 to TRBJ2-7; D tentatively reads TRBD1 or TRBD2 (6 bases each). The CDR3 sequence is 16 residues long. CDR1 is SGHDT and CDR2 is YYEEEE in the germline V gene. Here the CDR3 DNA reads TGTGCCAGCAGCTGGGGGGTGTCTAACGGGGGCTACGAGCAGCACTTC. Translating gives CASSWGVSNGGYEQHF.

With regard to this clonotype: Here the CDR3 omits its conserved ending phenylalanine or tryptophan, so a read error is the likely source. The chain has TRBV11-2 and TRBJ2-1; 9 nucleotides match TRBD2. The CDR3 is 16 residues long. Germline V gene sequence: CDR1 SGHAT, CDR2 FQNNGV. The CDR3 nucleotides read TGTACCAGCAGCCTAACCGGGTCTAGCGGGGACAATGAGCAGTTCTAC. It codes for CTSSLTGSSGDNEQFY.

Worth noting for this clonotype: The CDR3 end shows no conserved phenylalanine or tryptophan, and so a read error is likely. The chain links TRBV28 to TRBJ2-1, with 10 nucleotides matching TRBD2. The CDR3 covers 16 residues. The germline CDR1 and CDR2 sequences are MDHEN and SYDVKM. Trimming at V came to 7 bases and at J to 3 bases, leaving 9 bases not matched to a gene. CDR3 loop: CASIPPERGGYNEQFS. CDR3 DNA: TGTGCCAGCATCCCCCCGGAGCGGGGGGGCTACAATGAGCAGTTCTCC.

As to this clonotype: At one of its ends the junction is not consistent with the germline gene, which may arise from a read error. The J gene is TRBJ2-4, the V gene TRBV12-3 or TRBV12-4, with D unresolved. The CDR3 is 12 amino acids. CDR3 protein: CVSSLSKNIQCF. The DNA of the CDR3 is TGTGTCAGCAGTTTGTCCAAAAACATTCAGTGCTTC.